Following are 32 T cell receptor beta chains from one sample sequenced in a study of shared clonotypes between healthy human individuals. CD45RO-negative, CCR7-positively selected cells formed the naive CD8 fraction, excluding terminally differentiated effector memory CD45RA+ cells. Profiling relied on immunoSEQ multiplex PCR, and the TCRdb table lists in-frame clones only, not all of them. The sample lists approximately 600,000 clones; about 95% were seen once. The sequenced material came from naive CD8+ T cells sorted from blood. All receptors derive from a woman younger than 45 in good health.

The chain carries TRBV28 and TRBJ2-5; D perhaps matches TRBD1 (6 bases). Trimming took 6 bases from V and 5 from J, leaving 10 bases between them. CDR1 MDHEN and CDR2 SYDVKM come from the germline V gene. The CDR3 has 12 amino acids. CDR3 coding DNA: TGTGCCAGCAGACAGGGCTTGGAGACCCAGTACTTC. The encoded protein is CASRQGLETQYF.

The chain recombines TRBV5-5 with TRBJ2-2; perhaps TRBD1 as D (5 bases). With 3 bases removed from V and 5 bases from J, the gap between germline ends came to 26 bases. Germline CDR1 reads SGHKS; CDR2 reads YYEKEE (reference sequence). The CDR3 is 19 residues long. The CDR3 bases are TGTGCCAGCAGCTCACCTACACAGACAGAGCCTCAAATAACCGGGGAGCTGTTTTTT. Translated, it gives CASSSPTQTEPQITGELFF.

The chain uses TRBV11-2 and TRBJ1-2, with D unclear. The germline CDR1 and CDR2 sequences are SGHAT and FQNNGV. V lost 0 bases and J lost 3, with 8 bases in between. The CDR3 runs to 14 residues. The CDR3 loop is CASSLDPRDYGYTF. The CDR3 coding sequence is TGTGCCAGCAGCTTAGATCCCCGGGACTATGGCTACACCTTC.

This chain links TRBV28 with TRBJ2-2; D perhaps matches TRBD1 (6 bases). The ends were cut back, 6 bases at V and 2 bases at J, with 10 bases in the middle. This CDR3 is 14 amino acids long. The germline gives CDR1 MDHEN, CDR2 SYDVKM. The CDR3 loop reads CASRLTGNTGELFF. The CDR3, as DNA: TGTGCCAGCAGATTGACAGGAAACACCGGGGAGCTGTTTTTT.

The CDR3 is CASSFDGEETQYF. CDR3 DNA: TGTGCCAGCAGTTTTGACGGAGAAGAGACCCAGTACTTC. The chain joins TRBV27 to TRBJ2-5; D gene uncertain. This CDR3 spans 13 amino acids. Germline V gene data show CDR1 as MNHEY and CDR2 as SMNVEV (reference sequence). V was pared by 3 bases and J by 3 bases, with 8 bases between.

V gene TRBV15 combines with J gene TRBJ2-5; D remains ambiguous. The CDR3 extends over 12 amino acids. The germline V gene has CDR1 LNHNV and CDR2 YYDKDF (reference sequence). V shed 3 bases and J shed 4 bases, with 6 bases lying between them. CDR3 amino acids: CATSSGRETQYF. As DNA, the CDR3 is TGTGCCACCAGCAGTGGCCGAGAGACCCAGTACTTC. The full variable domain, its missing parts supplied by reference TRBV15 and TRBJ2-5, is DAMVIQNPRYQVTQFGKPVTLSCSQTLNHNVMYWYQQKSSQAPKLLFHYYDKDFNNEADTPDNFQSRRPNTSFCFLDIRSPGLGDTAMYLCATSSGRETQYFGPGTRLLVL.

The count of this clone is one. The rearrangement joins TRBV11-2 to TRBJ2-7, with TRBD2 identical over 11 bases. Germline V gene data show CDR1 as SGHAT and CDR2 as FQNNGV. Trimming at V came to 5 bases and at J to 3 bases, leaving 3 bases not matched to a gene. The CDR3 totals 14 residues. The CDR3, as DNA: TGTGCCAGCAGCCAGACTAGCGGGGACTACGAGCAGTACTTC. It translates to CASSQTSGDYEQYF.

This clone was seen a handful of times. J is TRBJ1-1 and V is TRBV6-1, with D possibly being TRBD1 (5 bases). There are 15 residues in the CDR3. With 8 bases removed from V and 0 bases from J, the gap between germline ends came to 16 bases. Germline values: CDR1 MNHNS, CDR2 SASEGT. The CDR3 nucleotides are TGTGCCAGCGTCCGGAGGGACCTCGTGAACACTGAAGCTTTCTTT. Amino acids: CASVRRDLVNTEAFF.

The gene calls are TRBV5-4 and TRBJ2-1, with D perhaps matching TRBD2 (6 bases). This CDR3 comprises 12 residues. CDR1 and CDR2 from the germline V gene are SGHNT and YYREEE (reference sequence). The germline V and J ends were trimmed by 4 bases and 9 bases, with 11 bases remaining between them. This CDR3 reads CASSPVGGEQFF. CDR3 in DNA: TGTGCCAGCAGCCCCGTGGGGGGTGAGCAGTTCTTC.

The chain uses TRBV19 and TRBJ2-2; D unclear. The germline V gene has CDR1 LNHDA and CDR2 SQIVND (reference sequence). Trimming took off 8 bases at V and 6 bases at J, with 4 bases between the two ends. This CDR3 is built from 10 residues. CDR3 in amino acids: CASESGELFF. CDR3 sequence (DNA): TGTGCCAGTGAGTCCGGGGAGCTGTTTTTT.

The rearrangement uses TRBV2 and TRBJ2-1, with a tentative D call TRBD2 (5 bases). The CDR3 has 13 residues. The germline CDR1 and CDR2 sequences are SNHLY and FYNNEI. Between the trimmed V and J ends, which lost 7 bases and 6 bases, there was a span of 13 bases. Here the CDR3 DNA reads TGTGCCAGCAAACCTCGGGGTGGCAATGAGCAGTTCTTC. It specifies CASKPRGGNEQFF.

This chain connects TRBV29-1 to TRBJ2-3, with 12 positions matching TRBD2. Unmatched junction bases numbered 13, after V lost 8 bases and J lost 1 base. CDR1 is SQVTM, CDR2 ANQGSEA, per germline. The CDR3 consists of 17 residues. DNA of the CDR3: TGCAGCCCTCGACTAGCGGGAGTTAAAGGAGGCACAGATACGCAGTATTTT. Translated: CSPRLAGVKGGTDTQYF.

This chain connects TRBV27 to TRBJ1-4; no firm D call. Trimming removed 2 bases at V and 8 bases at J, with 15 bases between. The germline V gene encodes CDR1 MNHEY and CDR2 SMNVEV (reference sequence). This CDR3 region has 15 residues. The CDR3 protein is CASSLIRGEREKLFF. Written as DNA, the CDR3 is TGTGCCAGCAGTTTAATCAGAGGAGAGCGGGAAAAACTGTTTTTT.

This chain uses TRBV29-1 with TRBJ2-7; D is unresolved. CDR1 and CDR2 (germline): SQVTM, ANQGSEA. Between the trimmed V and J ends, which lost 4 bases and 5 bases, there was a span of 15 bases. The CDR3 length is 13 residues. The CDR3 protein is CSVGGILTNEQYF. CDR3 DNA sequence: TGCAGCGTTGGGGGAATACTCACCAACGAGCAGTACTTC.

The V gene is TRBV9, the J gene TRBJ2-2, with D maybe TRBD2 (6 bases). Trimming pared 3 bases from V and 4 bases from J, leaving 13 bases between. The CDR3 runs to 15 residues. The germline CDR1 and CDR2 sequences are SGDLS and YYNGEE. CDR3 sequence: CASSDRLGRTGELFF. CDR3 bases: TGTGCCAGCAGCGACCGACTAGGGCGCACCGGGGAGCTGTTTTTT. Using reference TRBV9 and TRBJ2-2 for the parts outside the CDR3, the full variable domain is DSGVTQTPKHLITATGQRVTLRCSPRSGDLSVYWYQQSLDQGLQFLIQYYNGEERAKGNILERFSAQQFPDLHSELNLSSLELGDSALYFCASSDRLGRTGELFFGEGSRLTVL.

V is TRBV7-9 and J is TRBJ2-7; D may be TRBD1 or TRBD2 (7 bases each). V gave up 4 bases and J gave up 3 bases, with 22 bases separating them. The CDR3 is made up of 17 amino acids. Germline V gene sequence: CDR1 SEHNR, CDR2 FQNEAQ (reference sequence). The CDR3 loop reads CASSSTHGQGDYYEQYF. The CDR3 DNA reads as TGTGCCAGCAGCTCCACCCACGGGCAGGGGGACTACTACGAGCAGTACTTC.

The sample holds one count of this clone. In nucleotides, the CDR3 is TGTGCTAGTGCGATAGGGCCTGGCGAGCAGTACTTC. Translated, it gives CASAIGPGEQYF. The rearrangement joins TRBV12-5 to TRBJ2-5; D ambiguous. The J call may be mistaken, given a closer DNA end match to TRBJ2-7. Germline CDR1 is LGHNT and CDR2 is FRNRAP. The CDR3 totals 12 residues.

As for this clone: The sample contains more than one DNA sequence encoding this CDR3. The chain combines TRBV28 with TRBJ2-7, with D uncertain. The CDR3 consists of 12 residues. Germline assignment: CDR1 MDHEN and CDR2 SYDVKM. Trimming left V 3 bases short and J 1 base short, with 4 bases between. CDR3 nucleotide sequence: TGTGCCAGCAGTTTGGGATCCTACGAGCAGTACTTC. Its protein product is CASSLGSYEQYF.

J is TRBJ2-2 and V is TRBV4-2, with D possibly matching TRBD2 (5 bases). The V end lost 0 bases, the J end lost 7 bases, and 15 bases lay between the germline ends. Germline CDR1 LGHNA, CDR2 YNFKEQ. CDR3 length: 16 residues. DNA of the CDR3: TGTGCCAGCAGCCAAGACCCCGGACTCCGGATCGGGGAGCTGTTTTTT. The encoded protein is CASSQDPGLRIGELFF.

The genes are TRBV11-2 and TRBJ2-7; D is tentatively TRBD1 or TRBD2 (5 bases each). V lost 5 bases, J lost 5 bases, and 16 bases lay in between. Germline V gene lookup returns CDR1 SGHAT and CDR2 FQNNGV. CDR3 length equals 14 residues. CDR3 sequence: CASSRDQTGNEQYF. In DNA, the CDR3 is TGTGCCAGCAGCCGGGACCAAACTGGGAACGAGCAGTACTTC. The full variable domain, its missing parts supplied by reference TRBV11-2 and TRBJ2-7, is EAGVAQSPRYKIIEKRQSVAFWCNPISGHATLYWYQQILGQGPKLLIQFQNNGVVDDSQLPKDRFSAERLKGVDSTLKIQPAKLEDSAVYLCASSRDQTGNEQYFGPGTRLTVT.

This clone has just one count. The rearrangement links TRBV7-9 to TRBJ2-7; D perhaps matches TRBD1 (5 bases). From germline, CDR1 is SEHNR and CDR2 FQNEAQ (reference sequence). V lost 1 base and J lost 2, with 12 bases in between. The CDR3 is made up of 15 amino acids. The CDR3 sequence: CASSLEGAGAYEQYF. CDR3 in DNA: TGTGCCAGCAGCTTAGAAGGGGCAGGTGCCTACGAGCAGTACTTC.

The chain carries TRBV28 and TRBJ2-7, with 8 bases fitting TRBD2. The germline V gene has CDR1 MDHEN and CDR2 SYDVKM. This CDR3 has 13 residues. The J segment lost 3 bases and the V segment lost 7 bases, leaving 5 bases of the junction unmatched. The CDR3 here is CASTGTRVYEQYF. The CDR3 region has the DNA TGTGCCAGCACCGGGACTAGAGTCTACGAGCAGTACTTC.

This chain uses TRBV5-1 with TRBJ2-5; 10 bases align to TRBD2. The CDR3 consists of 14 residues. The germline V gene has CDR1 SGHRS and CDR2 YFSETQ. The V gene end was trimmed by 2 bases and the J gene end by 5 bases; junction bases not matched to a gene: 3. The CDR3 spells CASSLAGGWETQYF. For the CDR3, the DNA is TGCGCCAGCAGCTTAGCGGGAGGGTGGGAGACCCAGTACTTC.

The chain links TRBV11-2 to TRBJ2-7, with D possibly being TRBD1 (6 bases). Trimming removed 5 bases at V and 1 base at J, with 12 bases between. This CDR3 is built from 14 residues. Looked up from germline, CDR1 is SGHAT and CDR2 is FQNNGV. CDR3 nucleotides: TGTGCCAGCAGCACCGGGACACTGTCCTACGAGCAGTACTTC. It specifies CASSTGTLSYEQYF. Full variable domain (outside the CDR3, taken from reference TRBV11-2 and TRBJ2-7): EAGVAQSPRYKIIEKRQSVAFWCNPISGHATLYWYQQILGQGPKLLIQFQNNGVVDDSQLPKDRFSAERLKGVDSTLKIQPAKLEDSAVYLCASSTGTLSYEQYFGPGTRLTVT.

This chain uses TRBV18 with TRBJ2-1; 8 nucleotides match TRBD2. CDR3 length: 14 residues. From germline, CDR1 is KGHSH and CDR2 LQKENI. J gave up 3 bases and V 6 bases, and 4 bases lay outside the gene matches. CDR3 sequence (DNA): TGTGCCAGCTCCCGCGGGGGGATCTACAATGAGCAGTTCTTC. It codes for CASSRGGIYNEQFF. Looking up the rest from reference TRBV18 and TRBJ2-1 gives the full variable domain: NAGVMQNPRHLVRRRGQEARLRCSPMKGHSHVYWYRQLPEEGLKFMVYLQKENIIDESGMPKERFSAEFPKEGPSILRIQQVVRGDSAAYFCASSRGGIYNEQFFGPGTRLTVL.

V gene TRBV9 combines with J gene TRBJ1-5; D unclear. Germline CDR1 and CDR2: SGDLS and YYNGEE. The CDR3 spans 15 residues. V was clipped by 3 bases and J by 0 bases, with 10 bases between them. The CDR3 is CASSAGDYSNQPQHF. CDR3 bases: TGTGCCAGCAGCGCCGGAGACTATAGCAATCAGCCCCAGCATTTT.

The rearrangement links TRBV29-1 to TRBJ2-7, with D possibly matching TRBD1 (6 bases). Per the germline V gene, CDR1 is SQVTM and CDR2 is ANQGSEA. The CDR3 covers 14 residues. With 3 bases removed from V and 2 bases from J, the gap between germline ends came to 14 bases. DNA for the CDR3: TGCAGCGTTGATGTAGGGACACAGCCCTACGAGCAGTACTTC. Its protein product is CSVDVGTQPYEQYF.

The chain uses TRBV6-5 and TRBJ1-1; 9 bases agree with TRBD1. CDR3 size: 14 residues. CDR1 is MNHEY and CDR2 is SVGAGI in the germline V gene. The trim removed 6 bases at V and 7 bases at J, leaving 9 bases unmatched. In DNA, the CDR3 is TGTGCCAGCAGCGCCGGGACAGGGTTGATTGAAGCTTTCTTT. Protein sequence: CASSAGTGLIEAFF.

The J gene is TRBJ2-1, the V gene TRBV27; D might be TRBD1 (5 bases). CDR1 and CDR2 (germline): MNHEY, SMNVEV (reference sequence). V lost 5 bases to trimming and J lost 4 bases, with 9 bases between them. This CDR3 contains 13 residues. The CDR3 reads CASSTTGYNEQFF. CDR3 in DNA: TGTGCCAGCAGTACCACAGGATACAATGAGCAGTTCTTC.

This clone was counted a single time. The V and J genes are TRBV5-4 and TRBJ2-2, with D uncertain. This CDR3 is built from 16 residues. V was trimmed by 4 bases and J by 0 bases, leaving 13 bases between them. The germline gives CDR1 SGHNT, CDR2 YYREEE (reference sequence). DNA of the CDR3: TGTGCCAGCAGCCCCCCGACACCCTCGAACACCGGGGAGCTGTTTTTT. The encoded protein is CASSPPTPSNTGELFF.

The CDR3 protein is CASSDRSRKRIYGYTF. DNA of the CDR3: TGTGCCAGCAGCGACAGGTCTCGTAAGCGCATCTATGGCTACACCTTC. The rearrangement links TRBV7-2 to TRBJ1-2; tentative D call: TRBD1 (6 bases). The germline V gene encodes CDR1 SGHTA and CDR2 FQGNSA. The V end was cut by 5 bases, the J end by 4 bases, with 20 bases between. The CDR3 runs 16 residues.

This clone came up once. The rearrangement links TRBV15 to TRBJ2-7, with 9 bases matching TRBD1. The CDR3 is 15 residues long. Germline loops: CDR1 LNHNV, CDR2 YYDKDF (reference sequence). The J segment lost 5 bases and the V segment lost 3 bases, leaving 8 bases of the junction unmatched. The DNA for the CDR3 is TGTGCCACCAGCAGTCACGGACAGGGGATCGACGAGCAGTACTTC. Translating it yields CATSSHGQGIDEQYF.